A single sample gave rise to the 10 T cell receptor beta chains below, sequenced in a study of T cells in women clearing cervical HPV infection. Using immunoSEQ multiplex PCR, the repertoire was profiled, and TCRdb retains in-frame clones only, with some absent. The repertoire table contains tens of thousands of clones. Sequenced material: blood buffy coat. These receptors were collected from a woman aged 18 to 75 with a cervical HPV16 infection that either progressed to CIN3+ or cleared (not recorded which).

As concerns this clone: The CDR3 end is not reached by the read, which stops 3 residues before it; the germline J gene fills it in. This sequence joins TRBV2 and TRBJ2-2, with a tentative D call TRBD2 (6 bases). Germline V lookup: CDR1 SNHLY, CDR2 FYNNEI. The V gene lost 3 bases and the J gene lost 1 base, with 6 bases spanning the gap. The CDR3 is 14 amino acids. CDR3 in amino acids: CASSERGNTGELFF. The CDR3 DNA, read in part, is TGTGCCAGCAGTGAGCGGGGGAACACCGGGGAG.

On this clone itself: The read ends 3 residues shy of where the CDR3 ends; the end is completed using the germline J gene. The rearrangement uses TRBV2 and TRBJ2-4; 8 bases are shared with TRBD2. J was trimmed by 2 bases and V by 2 bases; bases with no gene match: 5. Per germline, CDR1 SNHLY and CDR2 FYNNEI. This CDR3 is 16 amino acids long. The covered CDR3 bases are TGTGCCAGCAGTGAACGGGGGGGTCGAACCAAAAACATT. This codes for CASSERGGRTKNI. The complete CDR3 reads CASSERGGRTKNIQYF. Together with reference TRBV2 and TRBJ2-4, the CDR3 gives the full variable domain: EPEVTQTPSHQVTQMGQEVILRCVPISNHLYFYWYRQILGQKVEFLVSFYNNEISEKSEIFDDQFSVERPDGSNFTLKIRSTKLEDSAMYFCASSERGGRTKNIQYFGAGTRLSVL.

On this clone itself: The CDR3 extends 3 residues past the end of the read, so its final part is completed from the germline J gene. V is TRBV7-2 and J is TRBJ1-2, with unresolved D. Germline CDR1 reads SGHTA; CDR2 reads FQGNSA. The CDR3 has 12 residues. V lost 1 base and J lost 7, with 7 bases in between. CDR3 DNA (partial): TGTGCCAGCAGCTTAGGCGGCATTGGC. Its translation: CASSLGGIG. The complete CDR3 sequence is CASSLGGIGYTF.

Details on this clone: The read stops 3 residues short of the end of the CDR3; the missing end is completed from the germline J gene. This chain uses TRBV29-1 with TRBJ1-2; D remains unclear. The germline gives CDR1 SQVTM, CDR2 ANQGSEA. CDR3 size: 14 residues. The V and J ends lost 1 base and 2 bases respectively, with 11 bases between them. CDR3 loop: CSVEGRGMNYGYTF. The sequenced part of the CDR3 DNA is TGCAGCGTTGAAGGGCGGGGAATGAACTATGGC.

For this clone: The read halts 3 residues ahead of the CDR3 end, with the missing end drawn from the germline J gene. This chain uses TRBV20-1 with TRBJ2-1; 15 bases agree with TRBD2. The CDR3 covers 19 residues. Germline assignment: CDR1 DFQATT and CDR2 SNEGSKA (reference sequence). J was trimmed by 0 bases and V by 1 base; bases with no gene match: 7. The sequenced CDR3 bases are TGCAGTGCTAGAGCCGCCCCGGGACTAGCGGGGGGCTCCTACAATGAG. Translating gives CSARAAPGLAGGSYNE. The CDR3 reads in full as CSARAAPGLAGGSYNEQFF.

A note on this clone: The read stops 3 residues short of the end of the CDR3; the missing end is completed from the germline J gene. The J gene is TRBJ2-7, the V gene TRBV18; D is undetermined. The germline V gene has CDR1 KGHSH and CDR2 LQKENI. CDR3 length: 13 residues. V was clipped by 6 bases and J by 2 bases, with 11 bases between them. The CDR3 DNA, read in part, is TGTGCCAGCTCGGCTGGGCAGACCTACGAG. Its protein product is CASSAGQTYE. The CDR3, in full, reads CASSAGQTYEQYF.

A remark on this clone: The CDR3 extends 3 residues past the end of the read, so its final part is completed from the germline J gene. This chain uses TRBV5-4 with TRBJ2-3; D is unclear. The CDR3 length is 15 residues. V gave up 4 bases and J gave up 1 base, with 13 bases separating them. Looked up from germline, CDR1 is SGHNT and CDR2 is YYREEE (reference sequence). The covered CDR3 bases are TGTGCCAGCAGCCCTGAGCGTCGACGCACAGATACG. It translates to CASSPERRRTDT. From start to end, the CDR3 is CASSPERRRTDTQYF.

Details on this clone: The read stops 3 residues short of the end of the CDR3; the missing end is completed from the germline J gene. The chain is built from TRBV24-1 and TRBJ2-7; the D gene is possibly TRBD2 (6 bases). In germline, CDR1 is KGHDR, CDR2 SFDVKD. V lost 5 bases and J lost 3, with 10 bases in between. The CDR3 contains 13 residues. The sequenced part of the CDR3 DNA is TGTGCCACCAGTGTGGGGGGAGGCTACGAG. It encodes CATSVGGGYE. The full-length CDR3 reads as CATSVGGGYEQYF.

A remark on this clone: The missing CDR3 end, 3 residues past where the read stops, is filled in from the germline J gene. The rearrangement links TRBV5-1 to TRBJ1-3; TRBD1 agrees at 7 bases. V lost 5 bases and J lost 0; bases outside the gene matches: 5. Germline V gives CDR1 SGHRS, CDR2 YFSETQ. This CDR3 region has 15 residues. The CDR3 bases that were read are TGCGCCAGCAGTCGGGACAGTCGCTCTGGAAACACC. It codes for CASSRDSRSGNT. From start to end, the CDR3 is CASSRDSRSGNTIYF.

About this clone itself: The CDR3 goes on 3 residues after the read ends, and that part is filled in from the germline J gene. This chain connects TRBV7-9 to TRBJ2-1; possible D gene TRBD2, 6 bases. V shed 1 base and J shed 0 bases, with 7 bases lying between them. Germline V lookup: CDR1 SEHNR, CDR2 FQNEAQ (reference sequence). This CDR3 comprises 15 residues. CDR3 DNA (partial): TGTGCCAGCAGCTTAGGAGCGGGCTCCTACAATGAG. Translation gives CASSLGAGSYNE. The full CDR3 sequence reads CASSLGAGSYNEQFF.